This note documents a single T cell receptor (beta chain) sequence. This specimen belongs to a study of blood T cell repertoires in COVID-19. The wider study: From the United States, Italy and Spain came samples of acute and convalescent COVID-19.

Here immunoSEQ multiplex PCR was the method, and the copy in TCRdb shows in-frame clones only, minus some. The table records roughly 140,000 clones, about 80% of them present only once. The CDR3 runs to 12 residues. J lost 2 bases, V lost 6 bases, and 1 base had no gene match. CDR1 and CDR2 from the germline V gene are MNHNY and SVGAGI (reference sequence). The sequence was collected from a human donor in a cohort sampled during active COVID-19. The chain links TRBV6-6 to TRBJ2-7, with TRBD2 matching 7 bases. Sequencing was performed on peripheral blood. The CDR3 sequence: CASRGGAYEQYF. DNA for the CDR3: TGTGCCAGCAGGGGGGGGGCCTACGAGCAGTACTTC.